This TCR beta chain is from a study of blood T cell repertoires in COVID-19. This clone appeared a few times. The CDR3 consists of 12 residues. Deletions cut 3 bases from V and 7 bases from J, with 10 bases between. CDR1 GTSNPN and CDR2 SVGIG come from the germline V gene (reference sequence). The protocol was immunoSEQ multiplex PCR, while the TCRdb copy is restricted to in-frame clones and leaves out a portion. The sample yields about 100,000 clones, 65% to 90% seen once. The gene calls are TRBV30 and TRBJ2-1; D is unresolved. The clonotype originates from a man aged 55 to 70 with acute or convalescent COVID-19. Sequenced: peripheral blood. The CDR3 here is CAWSDVGNEQFF. The CDR3 nucleotides read TGTGCCTGGAGCGACGTCGGGAATGAGCAGTTCTTC.